This T cell receptor beta chain originates from a study of cytomegalovirus exposure and HLA in healthy donors. About the research overall: Earlier, some 180 million T cells were analyzed, and over 95 million unique TCR beta sequences were found among them. Whole-study findings and limits: Later on, an analysis tied approximately 17,000 TCR beta sequences to HLA alleles at 0.05 false discovery rate. V segments that were indistinguishable, TRBV6-2 and TRBV6-3 among them, were omitted from analysis. A list of around 150 TCR beta chains associated with cytomegalovirus was given.

A multiplex PCR was run with 60 Vbeta primers and 13 Jbeta primers. Only in-frame clones appear in the TCRdb table, and some are missing; sequencing was by immunoSEQ multiplex PCR. The sample includes approximately 85,000 clones, just under 80% of them seen just once. Between the trimmed V and J ends, which lost 3 bases and 2 bases, there was a span of 18 bases. This CDR3 comprises 16 residues. Germline lookup yields CDR1 GTSNPN and CDR2 SVGIG (reference sequence). Concerning this clone: Antigen: not known.

The clonotype was recovered from a man aged 25 to 45 in good health and CMV-seronegative. Sequenced input: PBMCs. The J gene is TRBJ2-3, the V gene TRBV30, with D tentatively TRBD2 (6 bases). CDR3 nucleotides: TGTGCCTGGAGAGGCGGGATGGGGGAATACACAGATACGCAGTATTTT. Translation: CAWRGGMGEYTDTQYF.